This T cell receptor (beta chain) was sequenced in a study of T-cell reconstitution after alpha-beta-depleted transplantation in children. Study-wide results and caveats: Two months or so post-transplant, alpha-beta T cells reportedly derived from several hundred expanded graft clones.

A TCRbeta library incorporating unique molecular identifiers was prepared. TCRdb re-called the PCR reads through MiXCR, storing one row per CDR3 protein. The sample holds under 50,000 distinct CDR3 sequences; around 53% are singletons and the top ten take more than 30%. This clonotype was picked up many times. Its specificity is not known. Germline V gives CDR1 DFQATT, CDR2 SNEGSKA (reference sequence). Germline trimming cut 0 bases from V and 5 bases from J; bases unmatched to any gene: 10. The CDR3 totals 16 residues. The chain has TRBV20-1 and TRBJ2-5, with 9 bases lining up with TRBD1. Sequences were derived from peripheral blood, sampled before TCRalphabeta/CD19-depleted stem cell transplant. This TCR was recovered from a boy younger than two with SCID, due to receive a stem cell transplant. The chain's CDR3 is CSARDATGGFAETQYF. For the CDR3, the DNA is TGCAGTGCTAGAGATGCGACAGGGGGGTTTGCTGAGACCCAGTACTTC.